This T cell receptor beta chain was obtained from a study of beta chain features in type 1 diabetes. Comment on this clone: The antigen remains unidentified.

Whole-study results and caveats: Shorter TCRB CDR3s, moderately but significantly so, were found in Type 1 diabetes patients in all four CD4+ subsets. Within patients, naive, central memory and Treg TCRB repertoires seemed more similar than within healthy donors.

V gave up 0 bases and J gave up 7 bases; unmatched junction bases: 5. CDR1 and CDR2 from the germline V gene are SGHNT and YYREEE (reference sequence). The CDR3 runs 14 residues. Sequencing targeted expressed TCRB transcripts, as all isolated RNA had been reverse transcribed. Deep immunoSEQ sequencing covered naive, central memory and regulatory T cell samples. TCRdb's copy holds only in-frame clones and misses some; the assay was immunoSEQ multiplex PCR. This sample has hundreds of thousands of clones, with 13% found just once. The sample comprised naive CD4+ T cells from blood. This TCR came from a man aged 18 to 35 with type 1 diabetes. The chain couples TRBV5-4 to TRBJ2-7, with 9 bases lining up with TRBD1. The CDR3 here is CASSLGDRADEQYF. In nucleotides, the CDR3 is TGTGCCAGCAGCTTGGGGGACAGGGCAGATGAGCAGTACTTC.